This TCR beta chain was identified in a study of control samples from healthy donors and cancer patients. Assay: immunoSEQ multiplex PCR; the TCRdb copy retains only in-frame clones and omits some. The data contain about 170,000 clones, 90% to 95% of them singletons. This clone was detected a few times. The germline V gene encodes CDR1 SGHNT and CDR2 YYREEE (reference sequence). V gave up 2 bases and J gave up 5 bases; unmatched junction bases: 8. The CDR3 extends over 15 amino acids. The sequence came from a woman younger than 45 in good health. Sequenced material: blood. This chain uses TRBV5-4 with TRBJ2-5; 8 bases match TRBD1. The CDR3: CASSFQDRVGETQYF. The CDR3 DNA is TGTGCCAGCAGCTTCCAGGACAGGGTCGGGGAGACCCAGTACTTC.